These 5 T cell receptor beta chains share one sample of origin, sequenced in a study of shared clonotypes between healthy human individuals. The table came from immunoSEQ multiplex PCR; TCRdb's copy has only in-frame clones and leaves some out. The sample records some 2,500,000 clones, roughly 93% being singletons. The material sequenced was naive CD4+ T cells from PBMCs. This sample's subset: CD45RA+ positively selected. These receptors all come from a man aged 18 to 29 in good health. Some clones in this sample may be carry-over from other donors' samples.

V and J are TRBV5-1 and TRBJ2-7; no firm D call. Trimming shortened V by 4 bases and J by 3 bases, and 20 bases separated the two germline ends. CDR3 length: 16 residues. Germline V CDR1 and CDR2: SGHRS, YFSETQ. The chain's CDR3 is CASSLDLRVANYEQYF. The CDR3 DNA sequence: TGCGCCAGCAGCCTGGACCTCCGCGTGGCCAACTACGAGCAGTACTTC.

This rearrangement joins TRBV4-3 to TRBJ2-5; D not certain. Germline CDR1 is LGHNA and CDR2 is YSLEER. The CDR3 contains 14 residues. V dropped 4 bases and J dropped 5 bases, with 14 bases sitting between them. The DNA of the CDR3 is TGCGCCAGCAGCCCAGTGACCCGACGGGAGACCCAGTACTTC. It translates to CASSPVTRRETQYF.

CDR3 sequence reads: CASSPWEGKTDTQYF. CDR3 in DNA: TGTGCCAGCAGCCCCTGGGAGGGGAAGACAGATACGCAGTATTTT. J is TRBJ2-3 and V is TRBV5-5; TRBD2 agrees at 7 bases. The CDR3 is made up of 15 amino acids. Trimming took 4 bases from V and 3 from J; bases not matched to a gene: 8. From germline, CDR1 is SGHKS and CDR2 YYEKEE (reference sequence). Full variable domain (rest looked up from reference TRBV5-5 and TRBJ2-3): DAGVTQSPTHLIKTRGQQVTLRCSPISGHKSVSWYQQVLGQGPQFIFQYYEKEERGRGNFPDRFSARQFPNYSSELNVNALLLGDSALYLCASSPWEGKTDTQYFGPGTRLTVL.

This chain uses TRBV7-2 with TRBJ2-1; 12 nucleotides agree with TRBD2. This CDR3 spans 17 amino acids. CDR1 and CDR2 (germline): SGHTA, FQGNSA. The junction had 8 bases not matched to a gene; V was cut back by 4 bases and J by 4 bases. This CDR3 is CASSSRLAGAPYNEQFF. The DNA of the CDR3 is TGTGCCAGCAGCTCCCGACTAGCGGGAGCCCCTTACAATGAGCAGTTCTTC.

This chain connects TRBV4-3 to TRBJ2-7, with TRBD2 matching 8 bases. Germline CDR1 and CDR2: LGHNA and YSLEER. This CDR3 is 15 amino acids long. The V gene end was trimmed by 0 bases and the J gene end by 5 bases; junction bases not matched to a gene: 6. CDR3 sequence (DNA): TGCGCCAGCAGCCAAGATCCAAATAGCGGGGACGAGCAGTACTTC. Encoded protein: CASSQDPNSGDEQYF.